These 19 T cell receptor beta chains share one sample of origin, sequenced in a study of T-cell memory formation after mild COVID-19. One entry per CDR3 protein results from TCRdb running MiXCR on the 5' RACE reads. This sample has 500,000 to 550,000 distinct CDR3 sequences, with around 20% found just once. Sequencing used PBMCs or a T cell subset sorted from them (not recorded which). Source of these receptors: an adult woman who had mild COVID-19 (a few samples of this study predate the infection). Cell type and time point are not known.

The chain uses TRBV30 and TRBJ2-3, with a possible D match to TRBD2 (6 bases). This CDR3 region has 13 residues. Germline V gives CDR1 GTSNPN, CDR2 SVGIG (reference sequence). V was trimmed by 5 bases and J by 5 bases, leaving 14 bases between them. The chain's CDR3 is CAWGLGGKDTQYF. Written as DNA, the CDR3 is TGTGCCTGGGGCCTCGGGGGAAAAGATACGCAGTATTTT.

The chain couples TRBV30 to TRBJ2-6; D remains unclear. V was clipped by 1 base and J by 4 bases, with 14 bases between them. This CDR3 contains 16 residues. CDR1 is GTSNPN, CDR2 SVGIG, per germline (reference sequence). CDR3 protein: CAWSESGRSGANVLTF. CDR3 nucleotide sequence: TGTGCCTGGAGTGAATCCGGTCGGTCGGGGGCCAACGTCCTGACTTTC.

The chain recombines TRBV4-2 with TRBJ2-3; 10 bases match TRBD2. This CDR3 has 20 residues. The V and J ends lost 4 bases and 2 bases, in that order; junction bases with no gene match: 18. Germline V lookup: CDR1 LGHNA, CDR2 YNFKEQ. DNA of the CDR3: TGTGCCAGCAGCCCACGACTTGCTAGCGGGAGCAGGGGGGACACAGATACGCAGTATTTT. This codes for CASSPRLASGSRGDTDTQYF.

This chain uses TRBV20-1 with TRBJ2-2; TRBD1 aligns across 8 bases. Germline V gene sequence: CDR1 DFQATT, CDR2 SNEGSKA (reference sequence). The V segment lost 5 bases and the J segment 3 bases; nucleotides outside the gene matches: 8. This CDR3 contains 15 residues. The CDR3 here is CSAPRMDRDTGELFF. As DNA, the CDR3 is TGCAGTGCTCCAAGGATGGACAGGGACACCGGGGAGCTGTTTTTT.

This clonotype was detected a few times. The CDR3 coding sequence is TGTGCCAGCAGAAGGGAGCGGGGAGGGAATGAGCAGTTCTTC. Encoded protein: CASRRERGGNEQFF. This chain uses TRBV7-2 with TRBJ2-1, with 7 bases that match TRBD2. Trimming removed 6 bases from V and 7 bases from J; junction bases left unmatched: 9. The germline CDR1 and CDR2 sequences are SGHTA and FQGNSA. This CDR3 contains 14 residues. Full variable domain (outside the CDR3, taken from reference TRBV7-2 and TRBJ2-1): GAGVSQSPSNKVTEKGKDVELRCDPISGHTALYWYRQSLGQGLEFLIYFQGNSAPDKSGLPSDRFSAERTGGSVSTLTIQRTQQEDSAVYLCASRRERGGNEQFFGPGTRLTVL.

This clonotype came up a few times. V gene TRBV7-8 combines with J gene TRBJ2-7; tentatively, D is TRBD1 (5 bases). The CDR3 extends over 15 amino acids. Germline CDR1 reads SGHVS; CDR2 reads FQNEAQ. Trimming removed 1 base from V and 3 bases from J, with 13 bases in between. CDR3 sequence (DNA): TGTGCCAGCAGCTTAGAGGGGATTATGTACTACGAGCAGTACTTC. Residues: CASSLEGIMYYEQYF.

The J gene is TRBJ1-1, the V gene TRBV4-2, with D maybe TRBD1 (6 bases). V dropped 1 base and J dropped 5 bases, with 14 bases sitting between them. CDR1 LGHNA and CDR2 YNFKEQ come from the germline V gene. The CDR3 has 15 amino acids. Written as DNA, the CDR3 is TGTGCCAGCAGCCAAGTGGGGGGCCGAGAGACTGAAGCTTTCTTT. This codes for CASSQVGGRETEAFF.

The DNA for the CDR3 is TGTGCCAGCAGTTTCCGAAGGAGGACTAGCGGCACCTACGAGCAGTACTTC. It specifies CASSFRRRTSGTYEQYF. This chain connects TRBV12-3 or TRBV12-4 to TRBJ2-7, with 10 positions matching TRBD2. The CDR3 has 17 residues. The V segment lost 3 bases and the J segment 2 bases; nucleotides outside the gene matches: 10.

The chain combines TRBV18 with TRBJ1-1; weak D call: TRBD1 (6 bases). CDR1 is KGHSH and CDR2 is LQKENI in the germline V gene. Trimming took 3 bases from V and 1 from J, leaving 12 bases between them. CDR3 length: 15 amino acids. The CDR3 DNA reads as TGTGCCAGCTCACCCCAAGGGGGACCGAACACTGAAGCTTTCTTT. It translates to CASSPQGGPNTEAFF. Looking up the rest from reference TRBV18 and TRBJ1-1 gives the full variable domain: NAGVMQNPRHLVRRRGQEARLRCSPMKGHSHVYWYRQLPEEGLKFMVYLQKENIIDESGMPKERFSAEFPKEGPSILRIQQVVRGDSAAYFCASSPQGGPNTEAFFGQGTRLTVV.

The CDR3 DNA follows: TGTGCCAGCAGTGAAGCTAGCGTTAGCACAGATACGCAGTATTTT. It yields the protein CASSEASVSTDTQYF. This rearrangement joins TRBV6-1 to TRBJ2-3, with D perhaps matching TRBD2 (5 bases). Germline assignment: CDR1 MNHNS and CDR2 SASEGT. Trimming shortened V by 0 bases and J by 0 bases, and 7 bases separated the two germline ends. The CDR3 extends over 15 amino acids.

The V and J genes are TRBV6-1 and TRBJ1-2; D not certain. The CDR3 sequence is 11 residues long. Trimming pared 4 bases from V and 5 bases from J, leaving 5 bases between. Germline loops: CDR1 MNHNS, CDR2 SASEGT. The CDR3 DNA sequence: TGTGCCAGCAGTGCCCAATATGGCTACACCTTC. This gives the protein CASSAQYGYTF.

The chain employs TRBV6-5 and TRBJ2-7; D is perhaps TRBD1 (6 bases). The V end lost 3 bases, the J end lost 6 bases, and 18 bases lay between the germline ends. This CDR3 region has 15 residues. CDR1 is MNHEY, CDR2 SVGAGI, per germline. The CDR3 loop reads CASSYGSVSGVEQYF. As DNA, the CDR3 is TGTGCCAGCAGTTATGGGTCCGTATCAGGGGTCGAGCAGTACTTC.

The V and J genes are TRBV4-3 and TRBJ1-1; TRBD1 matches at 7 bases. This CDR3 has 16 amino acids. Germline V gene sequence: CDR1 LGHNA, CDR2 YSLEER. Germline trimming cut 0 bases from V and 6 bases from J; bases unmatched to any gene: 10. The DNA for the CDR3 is TGCGCCAGCAGCCAAGATCTCGGGGGCAGGGGGGCTGAAGCTTTCTTT. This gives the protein CASSQDLGGRGAEAFF.

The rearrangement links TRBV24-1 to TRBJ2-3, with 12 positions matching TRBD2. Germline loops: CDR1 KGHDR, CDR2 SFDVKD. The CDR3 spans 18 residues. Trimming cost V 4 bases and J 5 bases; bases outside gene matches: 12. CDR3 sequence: CATSDPGLAGPKGDTQYF. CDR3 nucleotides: TGTGCCACCAGTGACCCCGGACTAGCGGGGCCGAAGGGAGATACGCAGTATTTT.

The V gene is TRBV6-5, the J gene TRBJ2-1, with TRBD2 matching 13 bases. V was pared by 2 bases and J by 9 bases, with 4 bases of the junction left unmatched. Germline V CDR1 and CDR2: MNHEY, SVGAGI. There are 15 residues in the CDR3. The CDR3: CASSYGTSGRGEQFF. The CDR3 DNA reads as TGTGCCAGCAGTTACGGCACTAGCGGGAGGGGTGAGCAGTTCTTC.

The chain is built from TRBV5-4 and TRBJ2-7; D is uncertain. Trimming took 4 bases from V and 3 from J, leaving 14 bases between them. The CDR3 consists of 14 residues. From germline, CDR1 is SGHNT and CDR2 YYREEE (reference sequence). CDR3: CASSSEVDGYEQYF. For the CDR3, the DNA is TGTGCCAGCAGCAGTGAGGTGGACGGCTACGAGCAGTACTTC.

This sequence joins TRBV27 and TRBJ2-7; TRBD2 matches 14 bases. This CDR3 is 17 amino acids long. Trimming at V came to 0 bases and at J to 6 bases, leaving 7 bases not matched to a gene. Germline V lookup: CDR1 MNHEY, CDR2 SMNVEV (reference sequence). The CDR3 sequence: CASSLSIGGLAGVEQYF. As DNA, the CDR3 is TGTGCCAGCAGTTTATCGATCGGGGGACTAGCGGGGGTCGAGCAGTACTTC.

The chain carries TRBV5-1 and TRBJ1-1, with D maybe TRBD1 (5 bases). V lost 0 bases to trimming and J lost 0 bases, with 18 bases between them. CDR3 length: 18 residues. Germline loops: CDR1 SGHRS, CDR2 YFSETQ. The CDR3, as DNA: TGCGCCAGCAGCTTGGGGGGCTTGGCAAGTACTCTGAACACTGAAGCTTTCTTT. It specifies CASSLGGLASTLNTEAFF.

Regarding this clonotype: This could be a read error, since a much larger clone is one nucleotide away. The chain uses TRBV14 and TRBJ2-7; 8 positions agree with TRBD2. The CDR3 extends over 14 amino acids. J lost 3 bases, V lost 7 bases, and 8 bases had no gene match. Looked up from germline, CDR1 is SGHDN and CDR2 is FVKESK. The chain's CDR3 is CASIHGRGIYEQYF. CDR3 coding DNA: TGTGCCAGCATCCACGGGAGGGGCATCTACGAGCAGTACTTC.